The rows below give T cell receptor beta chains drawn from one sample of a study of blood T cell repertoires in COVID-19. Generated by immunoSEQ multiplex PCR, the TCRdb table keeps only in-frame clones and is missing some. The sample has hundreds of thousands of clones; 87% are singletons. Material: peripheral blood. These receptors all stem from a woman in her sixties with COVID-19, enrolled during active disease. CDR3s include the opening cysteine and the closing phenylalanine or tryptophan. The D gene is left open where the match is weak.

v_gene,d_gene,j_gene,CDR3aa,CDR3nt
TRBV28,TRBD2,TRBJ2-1,CAINLASGGAYNEQFF,TGTGCCATCAACCTGGCTAGCGGGGGGGCCTACAATGAGCAGTTCTTC
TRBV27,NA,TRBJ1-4,CASSSLVDNNEKLFF,TGTGCCAGCAGTTCCCTGGTAGACAATAATGAAAAACTGTTTTTT
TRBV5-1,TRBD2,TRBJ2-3,CASSLGTSWTDTQYF,TGCGCCAGCAGCTTGGGGACTAGCTGGACAGATACGCAGTATTTT
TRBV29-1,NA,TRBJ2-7,CSVLVRGGTYEQYF,TGCAGCGTTCTTGTTCGTGGCGGTACCTACGAGCAGTACTTC
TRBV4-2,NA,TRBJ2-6,CASSQDSQLASGANVLTF,TGTGCCAGCAGCCAAGATTCGCAGCTAGCCTCTGGGGCCAACGTCCTGACTTTC
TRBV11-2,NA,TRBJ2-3,CASSKERGLTDTQYF,TGTGCCAGCAGCAAGGAACGGGGACTCACAGATACGCAGTATTTT
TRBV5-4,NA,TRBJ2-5,CASREGETQYF,TGTGCCAGCAGGGAGGGGGAGACCCAGTACTTC
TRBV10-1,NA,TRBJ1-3,CASSKGVTGNTIYF,TGCGCCAGCAGTAAAGGGGTTACTGGAAACACCATATATTTT
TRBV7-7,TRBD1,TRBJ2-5,CASSLGQGAGETQYF,TGTGCTAGCAGCTTGGGACAGGGGGCAGGGGAGACCCAGTACTTC
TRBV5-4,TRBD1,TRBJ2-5,CASSPTGTGGETQYF,TGTGCCAGCAGCCCAACCGGGACAGGGGGAGAGACCCAGTACTTC